These 2 T cell receptor beta chains were all obtained from the same sample, sequenced in a study of T cells in localized non-small cell lung cancer. TCRdb keeps only in-frame clones here, not all; method: immunoSEQ multiplex PCR. The table includes around 35,000 clones, around 85% detected once. The source was peripheral blood, collected before any cancer treatment. The receptors here all came from a woman aged 40 to 75 with stage I lung adenocarcinoma.

This clone is a singleton in its sample. The chain couples TRBV27 to TRBJ1-2; D may be TRBD1 (5 bases). Between the trimmed V and J ends, which lost 4 bases and 0 bases, there was a span of 9 bases. Germline CDR1 and CDR2: MNHEY and SMNVEV (reference sequence). This CDR3 has 14 amino acids. In nucleotides, the CDR3 is TGTGCCAGCAGTTGGGACGGGACTAACTATGGCTACACCTTC. Protein sequence: CASSWDGTNYGYTF.

A word on this clone: The junction differs from germline at one of its ends, possibly a read error. The CDR3 sequence is CASSLGGLSQETQYF. For the CDR3, the DNA is TGTGCTAGCAGCTTAGGGGGTTTGTCCCAAGAGACCCAGTACTTC. The chain combines TRBV7-7 with TRBJ2-5; TRBD1 might be the D (6 bases). Germline CDR1 is SSHAT and CDR2 is FNYEAQ (reference sequence). The CDR3 spans 15 residues.